This T cell receptor beta chain came from a study of T cell responses to AZD1222 COVID-19 vaccine. Produced via immunoSEQ multiplex PCR; TCRdb's table is partial and in-frame only. The table records 66,000 or so clones, about 90% of them present only once. CDR1 and CDR2 (germline): MNHEY, SVGEGT. V was trimmed by 0 bases and J by 0 bases, leaving 0 bases between them. There are 14 residues in the CDR3. The clonotype comes from an adult in good health. The sample consisted of peripheral blood, taken on day 0 of AZD1222 vaccination. The V gene is TRBV6-2 or TRBV6-3, the J gene TRBJ2-6; D gene unclear. CDR3 protein: CASSYSSGANVLTF. The CDR3 nucleotides read TGTGCCAGCAGTTACTCCTCTGGGGCCAACGTCCTGACTTTC.